This entry describes one T cell receptor (beta chain). The data belong to a study of blood T cell repertoires in COVID-19. As for the study in general: The United States, Italy and Spain were the sources of the acute and convalescent COVID-19 samples. T cells, B-cell-depleted T cells, or PBMCs supplied cDNA or gDNA.

The germline V and J ends were trimmed by 4 bases and 2 bases, with 16 bases remaining between them. Germline CDR1 LGHDT, CDR2 YNNKEL (reference sequence). This CDR3 is 16 amino acids long. In the source study's methods: By means of reference gene primer amplification, nucleated cell counts were estimated. Assay: immunoSEQ multiplex PCR; the TCRdb copy retains only in-frame clones and omits some. From that table come the V and J calls and clone size; the DNA was used to work out D and trimming. The data show fewer than 65,000 clones, 80% to 95% seen once. This clonotype originated in a man aged 50-59 years with acute or convalescent COVID-19. The chain joins TRBV3-1 (or the pseudogene TRBV3-2) to TRBJ2-3, with D possibly being TRBD1 (6 bases). Sequences were obtained from peripheral blood. The CDR3 nucleotides read TGTGCCAGCAGCCCCTTGGGGGCAGGGAACACAGATACGCAGTATTTT. It is translated as CASSPLGAGNTDTQYF.